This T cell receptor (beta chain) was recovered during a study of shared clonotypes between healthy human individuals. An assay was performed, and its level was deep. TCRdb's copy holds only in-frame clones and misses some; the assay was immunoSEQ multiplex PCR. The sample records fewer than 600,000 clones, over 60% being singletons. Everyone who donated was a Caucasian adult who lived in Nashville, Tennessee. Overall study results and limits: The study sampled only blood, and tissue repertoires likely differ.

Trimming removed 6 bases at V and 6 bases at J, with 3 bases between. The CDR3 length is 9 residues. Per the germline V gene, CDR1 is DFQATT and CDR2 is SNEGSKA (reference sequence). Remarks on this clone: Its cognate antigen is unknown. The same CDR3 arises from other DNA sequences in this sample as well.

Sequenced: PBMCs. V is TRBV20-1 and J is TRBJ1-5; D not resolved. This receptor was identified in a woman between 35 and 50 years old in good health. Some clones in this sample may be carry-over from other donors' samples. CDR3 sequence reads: CSAGQPQHF. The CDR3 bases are TGCAGTGCAGGTCAGCCCCAGCATTTT.